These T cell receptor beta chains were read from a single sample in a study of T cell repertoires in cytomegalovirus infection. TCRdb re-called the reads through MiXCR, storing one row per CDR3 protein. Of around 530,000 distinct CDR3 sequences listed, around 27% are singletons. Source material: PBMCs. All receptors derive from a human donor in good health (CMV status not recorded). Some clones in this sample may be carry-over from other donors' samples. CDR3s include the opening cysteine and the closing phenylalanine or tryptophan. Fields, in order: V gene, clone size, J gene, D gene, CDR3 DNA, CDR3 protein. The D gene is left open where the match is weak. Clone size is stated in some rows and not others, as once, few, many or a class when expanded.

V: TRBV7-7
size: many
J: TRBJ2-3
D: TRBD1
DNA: TGTGCTAGCAGCCCCGACAGGGGCGGGACAGATACGCAGTATTTT
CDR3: CASSPDRGGTDTQYF

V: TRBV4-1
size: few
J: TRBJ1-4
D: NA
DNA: TGCGCCAGCAGCTTCCGGCAAGGCGTATCGCAGAAGGGTGAAAAACTGTTTTTT
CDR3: CASSFRQGVSQKGEKLFF

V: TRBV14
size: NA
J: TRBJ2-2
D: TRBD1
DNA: TGTGCCAGCAGCCAAGATTTCCGGACAGGGAACACCGGGGAGCTGTTTTTT
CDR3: CASSQDFRTGNTGELFF

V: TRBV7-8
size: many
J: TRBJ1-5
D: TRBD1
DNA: TGTGCCAGCAGCTTGGGACAGGGAAAGAGCCAGCCCCAGCATTTT
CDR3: CASSLGQGKSQPQHF

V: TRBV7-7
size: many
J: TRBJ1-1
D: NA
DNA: TGTGCTAGCAGCCGGGACTCGAACACTGAAGCTTTCTTT
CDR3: CASSRDSNTEAFF

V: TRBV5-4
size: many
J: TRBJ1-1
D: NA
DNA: TGTGCCAGCAGCTTAGAACCGAACACTGAAGCTTTCTTT
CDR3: CASSLEPNTEAFF

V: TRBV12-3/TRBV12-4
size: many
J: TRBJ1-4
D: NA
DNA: TGTGCCAGCAGCCTGGCAGGGACGGAAAAACTGTTTTTT
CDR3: CASSLAGTEKLFF

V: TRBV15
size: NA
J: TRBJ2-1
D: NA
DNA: TGTGCCACCAGCAGAGTAGCGGAAACATACAATGAGCAGTTCTTC
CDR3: CATSRVAETYNEQFF

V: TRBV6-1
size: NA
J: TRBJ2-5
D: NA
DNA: TGTGCCAGCAGTGAAGCTGACGGGTTAGAGACCCAGTACTTC
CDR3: CASSEADGLETQYF

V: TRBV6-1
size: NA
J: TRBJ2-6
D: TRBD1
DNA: TGTGCCAGCAGTCTATGGGGACAGGCGAGCTCTGGGGCCAACGTCCTGACTTTC
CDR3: CASSLWGQASSGANVLTF

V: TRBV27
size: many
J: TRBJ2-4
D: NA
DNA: TGTGCCAGCGGAACAGGGTTAGCCAAAAACATTCAGTACTTC
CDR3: CASGTGLAKNIQYF

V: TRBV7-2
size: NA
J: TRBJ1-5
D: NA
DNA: TGTGCCAGCAGCCATCCAGGGTTTCTGCAGCCCCAGCATTTT
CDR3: CASSHPGFLQPQHF

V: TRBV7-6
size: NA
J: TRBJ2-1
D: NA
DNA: TGTGCCAGCAGCGTACAGGGCCCCGTCTACAATGAGCAGTTCTTC
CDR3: CASSVQGPVYNEQFF

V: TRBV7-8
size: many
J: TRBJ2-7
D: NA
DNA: TGTGCCAGCAGCATTGGCCCGTCCGAGCAGTACTTC
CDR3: CASSIGPSEQYF

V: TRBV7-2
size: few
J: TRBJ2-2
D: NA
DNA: TGTGCCAGCAGCCTAGACATCCTCTCGACCGGGGAGCTGTTTTTT
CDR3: CASSLDILSTGELFF

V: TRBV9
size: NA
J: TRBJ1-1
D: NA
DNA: TGTGCCAGCAGCGTAAGGGTGAACGCTGAAGCTTTCTTT
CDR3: CASSVRVNAEAFF

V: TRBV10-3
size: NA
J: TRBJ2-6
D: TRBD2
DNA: TGTGCCATCAGTGAGTCTAGCGGGGTTGGGGCCAACGTCCTGACTTTC
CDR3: CAISESSGVGANVLTF

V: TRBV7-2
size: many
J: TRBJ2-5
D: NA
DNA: TGTGCCAGCAGCCTCCAAGAGGGACGCCAAGAGACCCAGTACTTC
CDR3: CASSLQEGRQETQYF

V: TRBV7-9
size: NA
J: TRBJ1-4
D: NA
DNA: TGTGCCGCCCGAGGCGGGCAGAATGAAAAACTGTTTTTT
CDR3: CAARGGQNEKLFF

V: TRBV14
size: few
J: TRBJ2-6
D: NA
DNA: TGTGCCAGCAGCCCAAGACGCGGGGCCAACGTCCTGACTTTC
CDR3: CASSPRRGANVLTF

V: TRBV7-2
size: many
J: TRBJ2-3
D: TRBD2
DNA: TGTGCCAGCAGCTTACTAGCGGGAGTGACCTCAGATACGCAGTATTTT
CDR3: CASSLLAGVTSDTQYF

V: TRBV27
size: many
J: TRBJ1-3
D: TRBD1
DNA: TGTGCCAGCAGCCCAGGGGGCTCTGGAAACACCATATATTTT
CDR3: CASSPGGSGNTIYF

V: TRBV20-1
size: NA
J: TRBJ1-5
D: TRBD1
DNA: TGCAGTGCACCACTACTCCTGGACAGGCGGGATCAGCCCCAGCATTTT
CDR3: CSAPLLLDRRDQPQHF

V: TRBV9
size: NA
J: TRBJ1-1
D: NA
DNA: TGTGCCAGCAGCGTAGCCGGGGGGCGCGACACTGAAGCTTTCTTT
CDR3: CASSVAGGRDTEAFF

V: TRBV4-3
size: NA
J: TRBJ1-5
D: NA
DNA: TGCGCCAGCAGCCACCCTTTGGGGCCCAATCAGCCCCAGCATTTT
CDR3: CASSHPLGPNQPQHF

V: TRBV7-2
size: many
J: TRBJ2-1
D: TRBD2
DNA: TGTGCCAGCAGCGTAAAAGGGCGGGGGGACAATGAGCAGTTCTTC
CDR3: CASSVKGRGDNEQFF

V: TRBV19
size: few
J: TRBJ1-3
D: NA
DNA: TGTGCCAGTAGCCTTACCCGGGACGCGAGCTCTGGAAACACCATATATTTT
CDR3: CASSLTRDASSGNTIYF

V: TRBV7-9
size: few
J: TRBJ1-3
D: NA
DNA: TGTGCCAGCAGCTTAGATCGGAATGGAAACACCATATATTTT
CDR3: CASSLDRNGNTIYF

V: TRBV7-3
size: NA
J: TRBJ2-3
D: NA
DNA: TGTGCCAGCAGCTTACTTTGGTGGGGGGCCGGAGATACGCAGTATTTT
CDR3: CASSLLWWGAGDTQYF

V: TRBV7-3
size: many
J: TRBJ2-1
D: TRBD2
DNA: TGTGCCAGCAGCTTGCCGGGACTAGCGGGAGGTGAGCAGTTCTTC
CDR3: CASSLPGLAGGEQFF

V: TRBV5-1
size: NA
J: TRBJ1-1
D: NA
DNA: TGCGCCAGCAGCTTGACAGGGACGGGTCGGACTGAAGCTTTCTTT
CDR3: CASSLTGTGRTEAFF

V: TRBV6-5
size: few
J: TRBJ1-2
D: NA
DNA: TGTGCCAGCATAGGGGGGGGGGAGGCGAGGAGCGGTGGCTACACCTTC
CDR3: CASIGGGEARSGGYTF

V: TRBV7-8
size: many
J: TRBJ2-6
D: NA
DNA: TGTGCCAGCAGCTTCTCCAGGGGGGCTGGGGCCAACGTCCTGACTTTC
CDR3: CASSFSRGAGANVLTF

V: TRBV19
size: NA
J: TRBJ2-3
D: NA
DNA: TGTGCCAGTAGCGACCCCGGAAGGGGTAGCACAGATACGCAGTATTTT
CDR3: CASSDPGRGSTDTQYF

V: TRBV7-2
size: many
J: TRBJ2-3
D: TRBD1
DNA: TGTGCCAGCAGCTTAGCGAAGGACAGGGGGCGGAGAGATACGCAGTATTTT
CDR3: CASSLAKDRGRRDTQYF

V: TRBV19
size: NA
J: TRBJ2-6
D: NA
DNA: TGTGCCAGTAGTTCGAGACAGGCTAGACTCTCTGGGGTCAACGTCCTGACTTTC
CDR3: CASSSRQARLSGVNVLTF

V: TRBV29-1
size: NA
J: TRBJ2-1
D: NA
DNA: TGCAGCGTTGAAGAATTCTCCTACAATGAGCAGTTCTTC
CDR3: CSVEEFSYNEQFF

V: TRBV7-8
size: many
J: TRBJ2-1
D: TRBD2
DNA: TGTGCCAGCAGTCAGAAAGGCGGGAGGGCTAATGAGCAGTTCTTC
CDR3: CASSQKGGRANEQFF

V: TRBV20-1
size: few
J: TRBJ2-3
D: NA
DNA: TGCAGTGCTCCCGGGGCCCGGGCAGATACGCAGTATTTT
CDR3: CSAPGARADTQYF

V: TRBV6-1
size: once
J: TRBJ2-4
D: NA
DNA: TGTGCCAGCAGTTACGGAGCGGAAAGGTGGGGGCTAGCCAAAAACATTCAGTACTTC
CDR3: CASSYGAERWGLAKNIQYF

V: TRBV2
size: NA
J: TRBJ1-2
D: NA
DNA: TGTGCCAGCACCCCACGGGGGCTCGGTGGCTACACCTTC
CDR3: CASTPRGLGGYTF

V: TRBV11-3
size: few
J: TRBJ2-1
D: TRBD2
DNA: TGTGCCAGCAGCCGCCCGAGACTAGCGGGATATGAGCAGTTCTTC
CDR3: CASSRPRLAGYEQFF

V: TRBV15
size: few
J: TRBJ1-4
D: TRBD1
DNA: TGTGCCACCAGCAAACAGGGGGCGCGTGAAAAACTGTTTTTT
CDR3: CATSKQGAREKLFF

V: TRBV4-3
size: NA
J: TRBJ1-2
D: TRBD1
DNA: TGCGCCAGCAGCCCCGGACAGGGACGGGCTTATGGCTACACCTTC
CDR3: CASSPGQGRAYGYTF

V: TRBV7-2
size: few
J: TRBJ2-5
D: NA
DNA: TGTGCCAGCAGCTTAAGAAGCGCGTCCCAAGAGACCCAGTACTTC
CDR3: CASSLRSASQETQYF

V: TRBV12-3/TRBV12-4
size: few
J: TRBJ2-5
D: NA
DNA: TGTGCCAGCAGTCACCGGGACTCGGGCCGGGCCCAGTACTTC
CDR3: CASSHRDSGRAQYF

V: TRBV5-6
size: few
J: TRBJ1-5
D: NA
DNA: TGTGCCAGCAGCTTGTTGGGGGAGTATAGCAATCAGCCCCAGCATTTT
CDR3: CASSLLGEYSNQPQHF

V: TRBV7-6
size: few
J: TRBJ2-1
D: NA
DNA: TGTGCCAGCAGCTCCCCCGATCAGGCGGATGAGCAGTTCTTC
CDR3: CASSSPDQADEQFF

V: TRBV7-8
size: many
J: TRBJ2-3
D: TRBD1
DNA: TGTGCCAGCAGCATCCGAACAGGGGGCACAGATACGCAGTATTTT
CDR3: CASSIRTGGTDTQYF

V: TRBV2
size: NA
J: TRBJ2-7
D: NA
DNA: TGTGCCAGCTACACGGGCTACGAGCAGTACTTC
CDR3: CASYTGYEQYF

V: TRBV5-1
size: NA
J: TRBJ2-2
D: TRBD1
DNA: TGCGCCAGCAGCTTAAACGGACAGGGGGCATGGCGGGACGATGGGGAGCTGTTTTTT
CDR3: CASSLNGQGAWRDDGELFF

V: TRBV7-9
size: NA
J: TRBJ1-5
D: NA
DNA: TGTGCCAGCAGTTCCGGGACGAGCAATCAGCCCCAGCATTTT
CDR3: CASSSGTSNQPQHF

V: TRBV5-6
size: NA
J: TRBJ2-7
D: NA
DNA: TGTGCCAGCAGCTTCGCGGGGTTAGCGCCTGGAAGCTCCTACGAGCAGTACTTC
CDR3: CASSFAGLAPGSSYEQYF

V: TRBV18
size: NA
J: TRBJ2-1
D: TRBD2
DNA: TGTGCCAGCTCACCACCGCCGGGAGGGCTCTCGAATGAGCAGTTCTTC
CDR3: CASSPPPGGLSNEQFF

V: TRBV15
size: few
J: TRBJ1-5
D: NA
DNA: TGTGCCACCAGGGTGGAAGGGACGGGCAATCAGCCCCAGCATTTT
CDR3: CATRVEGTGNQPQHF

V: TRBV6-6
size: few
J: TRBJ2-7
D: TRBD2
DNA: TGTGCCAGCAGGCCTAGCGGGAGCTCCTACGAGCAGTACTTC
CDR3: CASRPSGSSYEQYF

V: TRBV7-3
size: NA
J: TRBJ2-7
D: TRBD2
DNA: TGTGCCAGCAGCTCTGGGACTAGCGGAGGCGAGCAGTACTTC
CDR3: CASSSGTSGGEQYF

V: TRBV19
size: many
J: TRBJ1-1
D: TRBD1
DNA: TGTGCCAGCAGCACCGACAGGGACACTGAAGCTTTCTTT
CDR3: CASSTDRDTEAFF

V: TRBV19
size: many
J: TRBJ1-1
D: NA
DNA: TGTGCCAGTCGGGGAGTCAACACTGAAGCTTTCTTT
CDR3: CASRGVNTEAFF